This T cell receptor (beta chain) derives from a study of OX40 agonist ivuxolimab in advanced cancers. Repertoires were generated with immunoSEQ multiplex PCR, while TCRdb's copy carries only in-frame clones and drops some. Found here are over 90,000 clones, 70% to 90% of them singletons; the top ten hold around 1.8%. CDR3 length: 14 amino acids. Germline V gene data show CDR1 as MNHEY and CDR2 as SVGAGI. Trimming stripped 6 bases from V and 2 bases from J, with 12 bases between. Material: CD4+ or CD8+ T cells sorted from blood, obtained in a trial of the OX40 agonist ivuxolimab. The clonotype comes from an adult with an advanced solid tumor such as melanoma, head and neck, liver or kidney cancer. The chain has TRBV6-5 and TRBJ2-3; no clear D gene. CDR3 region: CASSHRDPTDTQYF. In DNA, the CDR3 is TGTGCCAGCAGCCACCGCGACCCCACAGATACGCAGTATTTT.